These 2 T cell receptor beta chains were sequenced from one sample in a study of T cell changes during pregnancy in multiple sclerosis (dated by TCRdb to between 2018 and 2021). Library creation used the immunoSEQ multiplex PCR assay. TCRdb stores this immuneACCESS table with in-frame sequences only. Part of the clones is absent; in the studies checked, under half of the shortfall reflects unresolved V genes, and no reason is known for the rest. Present in this sample are around 61,000 clones, more than 75% of which were seen just once. The top ten constitute 1.1% to 1.5% of the sample. The sample was peripheral blood, taken in the third trimester of pregnancy. Receptor source: a female donor in good health, enrolled as a control in a pregnancy study.

The chain is built from TRBV19 and TRBJ1-1; D unclear. CDR3 length: 15 residues. Between the trimmed V and J ends, which lost 7 bases and 1 base, there was a span of 16 bases. Germline values: CDR1 LNHDA, CDR2 SQIVND (reference sequence). The chain's CDR3 is CASTLDRLTNTEAFF. The CDR3 DNA sequence: TGTGCCAGTACCCTAGACCGACTGACGAACACTGAAGCTTTCTTT.

This clone appeared a single time. The chain links TRBV30 to TRBJ2-7, with TRBD2 as a possible D gene (6 bases). With 0 bases removed from V and 0 bases from J, the gap between germline ends came to 12 bases. Germline V gene sequence: CDR1 GTSNPN, CDR2 SVGIG (reference sequence). The length of the CDR3 is 15 residues. The CDR3 here is CAWSVWGETSYEQYF. CDR3 coding DNA: TGTGCCTGGAGTGTCTGGGGGGAAACCTCCTACGAGCAGTACTTC.